Below are 32 T cell receptor beta chains sequenced from a single sample in a study of blood T cell repertoires in COVID-19. Clones were read by immunoSEQ multiplex PCR, and TCRdb kept only the in-frame ones, dropping some. The sample consists of some 180,000 clones, approximately 89% of them appearing once. Input material: PBMCs or T cells enriched from blood (not recorded which). The receptors stem from a man between 40 and 49 years old who had recovered from COVID-19.

This sequence joins TRBV9 and TRBJ2-5; 8 bases line up with TRBD2. The CDR3 totals 18 residues. The junction had 11 bases not matched to a gene; V was cut back by 0 bases and J by 1 base. Germline V lookup: CDR1 SGDLS, CDR2 YYNGEE. The CDR3 protein is CASSVDPGGGNSQETQYF. CDR3 in DNA: TGTGCCAGCAGCGTAGATCCCGGGGGGGGAAACTCCCAAGAGACCCAGTACTTC. Full variable domain (missing parts from reference TRBV9 and TRBJ2-5): DSGVTQTPKHLITATGQRVTLRCSPRSGDLSVYWYQQSLDQGLQFLIQYYNGEERAKGNILERFSAQQFPDLHSELNLSSLELGDSALYFCASSVDPGGGNSQETQYFGPGTRLLVL.

This clone was seen only once. This chain joins TRBV11-3 and TRBJ2-2, with 8 bases matching TRBD1. Germline V gene sequence: CDR1 SGHNT, CDR2 YENEEA. V shed 5 bases and J 6 bases; nucleotides not matched to a gene: 8. There are 15 residues in the CDR3. In nucleotides, the CDR3 is TGTGCCAGCAGCCGAGGACAGGGTACCGCCGGGGAGCTGTTTTTT. Translation: CASSRGQGTAGELFF.

The CDR3 here is CASSRQGAGELFF. CDR3 sequence (DNA): TGTGCCAGCAGCCGACAGGGGGCCGGGGAGCTGTTTTTT. V is TRBV9 and J is TRBJ2-2; 9 bases align to TRBD1. Per germline, CDR1 SGDLS and CDR2 YYNGEE. The CDR3 covers 13 residues. The V gene end was trimmed by 4 bases and the J gene end by 6 bases; junction bases not matched to a gene: 1.

The chain combines TRBV18 with TRBJ1-1; a weak D match, TRBD1 (5 bases). Deletions cut 2 bases from V and 4 bases from J, with 14 bases between. CDR3 size: 15 residues. From germline, CDR1 is KGHSH and CDR2 LQKENI. CDR3 coding DNA: TGTGCCAGCTCACCAGTGACAGCCCTGGGCACTGAAGCTTTCTTT. Encoded protein: CASSPVTALGTEAFF.

This rearrangement joins TRBV5-1 to TRBJ2-3, with D hard to call. CDR3 size: 14 residues. The germline V and J ends were trimmed by 5 bases and 5 bases, with 15 bases remaining between them. Germline assignment: CDR1 SGHRS and CDR2 YFSETQ. For the CDR3, the DNA is TGCGCCAGCAGGCAGGCAGTAGTAGGAGATACGCAGTATTTT. This encodes CASRQAVVGDTQYF.

The table lists this clone with a count of one. The gene calls are TRBV24-1 and TRBJ2-7; D uncertain. CDR1 is KGHDR and CDR2 is SFDVKD in the germline V gene. The length of the CDR3 is 14 residues. The ends were cut back, 5 bases at V and 2 bases at J, with 12 bases in the middle. CDR3 nucleotide sequence: TGTGCCACCAGTGTGGTACCTGAGGCCTACGAGCAGTACTTC. Its translation: CATSVVPEAYEQYF.

V is TRBV5-1 and J is TRBJ1-2, with 8 bases that match TRBD1. The CDR3 contains 16 residues. Looked up from germline, CDR1 is SGHRS and CDR2 is YFSETQ. After removal of 5 bases from V and 4 bases from J, the junction contained 13 bases not matched to a gene. CDR3 coding DNA: TGCGCCAGCAGTTCCCCGAACGACAGGGGAGGCTATGGCTACACCTTC. It is translated as CASSSPNDRGGYGYTF.

The chain joins TRBV30 to TRBJ2-7; 10 bases align to TRBD2. CDR3 length equals 12 residues. V trimming: 8 bases; J trimming: 7 bases; junction bases outside the gene matches: 8. CDR1 is GTSNPN, CDR2 SVGIG, per germline (reference sequence). CDR3 region: CAGTSGKWEQYF. In DNA form, the CDR3 reads TGTGCCGGAACTAGCGGGAAGTGGGAGCAGTACTTC.

The gene calls are TRBV10-3 and TRBJ1-1; 10 nucleotides match TRBD1. This CDR3 contains 15 residues. V trimming: 8 bases; J trimming: 1 base; junction bases outside the gene matches: 7. Germline CDR1 and CDR2: ENHRY and SYGVKD. CDR3 bases: TGTGCCATCCGGGACAGGGGTTTAGAGAACACTGAAGCTTTCTTT. It yields the protein CAIRDRGLENTEAFF.

This chain uses TRBV5-6 with TRBJ1-5; tentative D call: TRBD1 (5 bases). Germline CDR1 and CDR2: SGHDT and YYEEEE. Deletions cut 0 bases from V and 5 bases from J, with 9 bases between. The CDR3 is 14 residues long. The CDR3 sequence: CASSLGQGDQPQHF. Here the CDR3 DNA reads TGTGCCAGCAGCTTGGGGCAGGGCGATCAGCCCCAGCATTTT.

The J gene is TRBJ1-2, the V gene TRBV30; a weak D match, TRBD1 (6 bases). This CDR3 is built from 14 residues. The germline V gene encodes CDR1 GTSNPN and CDR2 SVGIG (reference sequence). The ends were cut back, 5 bases at V and 3 bases at J, with 16 bases in the middle. The CDR3 is CAWSTGNLDYGYTF. The CDR3 DNA reads TGTGCCTGGTCAACAGGGAACCTTGACTATGGCTACACCTTC.

The rearrangement links TRBV3-1 (or the pseudogene TRBV3-2) to TRBJ2-2; no clear D gene. Trimming shortened V by 1 base and J by 7 bases, and 10 bases separated the two germline ends. The CDR3 has 14 residues. Germline V CDR1 and CDR2: LGHDT, YNNKEL (reference sequence). Here the CDR3 DNA reads TGTGCCAGCAGCCAAGTACGTAGTGGCGGGGAGCTGTTTTTT. It translates to CASSQVRSGGELFF.

The chain joins TRBV5-1 to TRBJ1-1, with D possibly being TRBD1 (6 bases). Germline V gene data show CDR1 as SGHRS and CDR2 as YFSETQ. V lost 0 bases, J lost 6 bases, and 15 bases lay in between. This CDR3 spans 15 amino acids. DNA of the CDR3: TGCGCCAGCAGCTTGGAAGGCGCGGGGGGCCCTGAAGCTTTCTTT. Protein: CASSLEGAGGPEAFF.

This chain uses TRBV6-2 or TRBV6-3 with TRBJ1-5; a possible D gene is TRBD1 (5 bases). In germline, CDR1 is MNHEY, CDR2 SVGEGT. The CDR3 consists of 14 residues. The ends were cut back, 6 bases at V and 0 bases at J, with 9 bases in the middle. As DNA, the CDR3 is TGTGCCAGCAGCCGGAGGGGTAGCAATCAGCCCCAGCATTTT. Its protein is CASSRRGSNQPQHF.

The chain employs TRBV30 and TRBJ2-1, with unresolved D. Germline CDR1 GTSNPN, CDR2 SVGIG (reference sequence). The V end lost 3 bases, the J end lost 0 bases, and 6 bases lay between the germline ends. This CDR3 is built from 13 residues. The CDR3 nucleotides read TGTGCCTGGAGCGCACACTCCTACAATGAGCAGTTCTTC. This codes for CAWSAHSYNEQFF.

The V call is TRBV11-2, the J call TRBJ2-7; 7 bases align to TRBD1. Trimming took 5 bases from V and 4 from J; bases not matched to a gene: 11. Germline V lookup: CDR1 SGHAT, CDR2 FQNNGV. The CDR3 is 15 residues long. CDR3 amino acids: CASSPQTGSKYEQYF. Here the CDR3 DNA reads TGTGCCAGCAGCCCGCAGACAGGGTCCAAGTACGAGCAGTACTTC.

The chain carries TRBV5-1 and TRBJ1-1, with 7 nucleotides matching TRBD1. Per germline, CDR1 SGHRS and CDR2 YFSETQ. The CDR3 spans 18 residues. The J segment lost 1 base and the V segment lost 4 bases, leaving 16 bases of the junction unmatched. CDR3 in DNA: TGCGCCAGCAGCCCCCTCGGACAGGTGCGGGATTCGAACACTGAAGCTTTCTTT. It yields the protein CASSPLGQVRDSNTEAFF.

This chain links TRBV5-4 with TRBJ1-3; 9 nucleotides align to TRBD1. The germline V gene encodes CDR1 SGHNT and CDR2 YYREEE (reference sequence). This CDR3 has 16 amino acids. J was trimmed by 0 bases and V by 4 bases; bases with no gene match: 5. The CDR3 bases are TGTGCCAGCAGCGAGGGACAGGGAAGCTCTGGAAACACCATATATTTT. Amino acids: CASSEGQGSSGNTIYF.

This clone was observed once. The genes are TRBV28 and TRBJ1-1; D is unclear. V lost 5 bases and J 6 bases, leaving 19 bases between the germline ends. The CDR3 loop spans 15 amino acids. The germline V gene encodes CDR1 MDHEN and CDR2 SYDVKM. CDR3 nucleotides: TGTGCCAGCAGTGGGGAGGACTCCCGGTGGGCTGAAGCTTTCTTT. Its translation: CASSGEDSRWAEAFF.

A single count supports this clone. The chain employs TRBV2 and TRBJ2-3; D is ambiguous. The CDR3 spans 13 residues. Germline CDR1 reads SNHLY; CDR2 reads FYNNEI. Trimming removed 0 bases from V and 5 bases from J, with 6 bases in between. The CDR3 is CASSEARLDTQYF. CDR3 DNA: TGTGCCAGCAGTGAAGCGCGGTTAGATACGCAGTATTTT.

J is TRBJ1-1 and V is TRBV7-2; D perhaps matches TRBD1 (5 bases). The CDR3 sequence is 14 residues long. V lost 0 bases and J 3 bases, leaving 8 bases between the germline ends. Germline CDR1 SGHTA, CDR2 FQGNSA. The CDR3 loop is CASSLAGADTEAFF. The CDR3 DNA reads TGTGCCAGCAGCTTAGCAGGGGCCGACACTGAAGCTTTCTTT. The variable domain in full, with the rest retrieved from reference TRBV7-2 and TRBJ1-1, is GAGVSQSPSNKVTEKGKDVELRCDPISGHTALYWYRQSLGQGLEFLIYFQGNSAPDKSGLPSDRFSAERTGGSVSTLTIQRTQQEDSAVYLCASSLAGADTEAFFGQGTRLTVV.

This clone was seen a handful of times. J is TRBJ1-5 and V is TRBV7-2; the D gene is possibly TRBD1 (6 bases). The CDR3 is 12 residues long. CDR1 and CDR2 from the germline V gene are SGHTA and FQGNSA. V was cut by 3 bases and J by 10 bases, with 10 bases left in between. The CDR3 DNA reads TGTGCCAGCAGCTTTAAGACAGGCCCCCAGCATTTT. It is translated as CASSFKTGPQHF.

The V and J genes are TRBV7-9 and TRBJ2-2; TRBD1 might be the D (6 bases). CDR3 size: 16 residues. Germline lookup yields CDR1 SEHNR and CDR2 FQNEAQ (reference sequence). Trimming cost V 5 bases and J 6 bases, with 19 bases left between them. This CDR3 reads CASSRRIITGPGELFF. Written as DNA, the CDR3 is TGTGCCAGCAGCCGACGAATAATAACAGGGCCCGGGGAGCTGTTTTTT.

This clone was recorded many times. The chain links TRBV19 to TRBJ2-5, with D possibly matching TRBD2 (6 bases). CDR3 length: 15 amino acids. The V gene lost 1 base and the J gene lost 6 bases, with 15 bases spanning the gap. CDR1 and CDR2 (germline): LNHDA, SQIVND (reference sequence). In DNA form, the CDR3 reads TGTGCCAGTAGTATAGGTCCGTGGGGGGAGAAGACCCAGTACTTC. It specifies CASSIGPWGEKTQYF.

The V call is TRBV12-3 or TRBV12-4, the J call TRBJ1-2, with no clear D. V shed 5 bases and J shed 5 bases, with 9 bases lying between them. The CDR3 contains 12 residues. Here the CDR3 DNA reads TGTGCCAGCAGTCAGATATTATATGGCTACACCTTC. Its translation: CASSQILYGYTF.

The count of this clone is one. The V and J genes are TRBV24-1 and TRBJ2-1; 9 positions match TRBD2. V lost 3 bases and J lost 3; bases outside the gene matches: 2. Per germline, CDR1 KGHDR and CDR2 SFDVKD. This CDR3 has 15 amino acids. CDR3 DNA sequence: TGTGCCACCAGTGATCCTAGCGGGGACTACAATGAGCAGTTCTTC. Encoded protein: CATSDPSGDYNEQFF.

The J gene is TRBJ2-1, the V gene TRBV3-1 (or the pseudogene TRBV3-2); D is possibly TRBD1 (5 bases). This CDR3 contains 16 residues. Trimming pared 0 bases from V and 6 bases from J, leaving 15 bases between. Germline CDR1 is LGHDT and CDR2 is YNNKEL (reference sequence). In DNA form, the CDR3 reads TGTGCCAGCAGCCAAGATATGGTAGCAGGGTCCAATGAGCAGTTCTTC. Amino acid sequence: CASSQDMVAGSNEQFF.

The chain has TRBV9 and TRBJ1-1, with unresolved D. This CDR3 spans 14 amino acids. The V end was cut by 0 bases, the J end by 7 bases, with 13 bases between. Per germline, CDR1 SGDLS and CDR2 YYNGEE. The CDR3 nucleotides read TGTGCCAGCAGCGTAGATTGGGGAGGTGGTGAAGCTTTCTTT. Its protein is CASSVDWGGGEAFF.

The chain recombines TRBV15 with TRBJ2-4, with TRBD2 as a possible D gene (7 bases). V was cut by 2 bases and J by 7 bases, with 24 bases left in between. Germline CDR1 and CDR2: LNHNV and YYDKDF (reference sequence). The length of the CDR3 is 18 residues. CDR3 DNA: TGTGCCACCAGCAGATCCTTGATCATCGGGGGGCGCCAGAACATTCAGTACTTC. Amino acid sequence: CATSRSLIIGGRQNIQYF.

The rearrangement joins TRBV6-2 or TRBV6-3 to TRBJ1-1; D unclear. Germline CDR1 reads MNHEY; CDR2 reads SVGEGT. The CDR3 totals 13 residues. The V and J ends lost 4 bases and 2 bases respectively, with 8 bases between them. The CDR3 DNA follows: TGTGCCAGCAGTTTCACGGGTAACACTGAAGCTTTCTTT. Its protein is CASSFTGNTEAFF.

V gene TRBV9 combines with J gene TRBJ2-3; 8 nucleotides agree with TRBD2. Germline trimming cut 0 bases from V and 4 bases from J; bases unmatched to any gene: 4. The V gene's germline CDR1 is SGDLS and CDR2 YYNGEE. This CDR3 region has 15 residues. The CDR3: CASSVALTSADTQYF. The CDR3 region has the DNA TGTGCCAGCAGCGTAGCTCTGACTAGCGCAGATACGCAGTATTTT.

This clone appeared a few times. CDR3 residues: CASSELEGEEAFF. CDR3 nucleotides: TGTGCCAGCAGTGAACTCGAGGGCGAGGAAGCTTTCTTT. V is TRBV2 and J is TRBJ1-1; no clear D gene. This CDR3 contains 13 residues. Germline V lookup: CDR1 SNHLY, CDR2 FYNNEI. V was shortened by 2 bases and J by 8 bases, with 12 bases between the two germline ends. The full variable domain, with the rest looked up from reference TRBV2 and TRBJ1-1, is EPEVTQTPSHQVTQMGQEVILRCVPISNHLYFYWYRQILGQKVEFLVSFYNNEISEKSEIFDDQFSVERPDGSNFTLKIRSTKLEDSAMYFCASSELEGEEAFFGQGTRLTVV.